This TCR beta chain comes out of a study of T cell changes during pregnancy in multiple sclerosis. This clone was seen once. The DNA is omitted, as the CDR3 cannot be located on it reliably, and the CDR3 follows TCRdb's listing. Sequencing used immunoSEQ multiplex PCR; TCRdb keeps in-frame clones, though not all of them. The sample lists more than 35,000 clones, about 95% occurring once. The CDR3 is 16 residues long, ends included. CDR1 and CDR2 from the germline V gene are LNHNV and YYDKDF (reference sequence). This TCR derives from a female donor with multiple sclerosis, enrolled in a pregnancy study. V is TRBV15 and J is TRBJ1-5. This material consisted of CD4+ T cells from peripheral blood mononuclear cells, taken in the second trimester of pregnancy. CDR3 sequence: CATSRDSGQGGQPQHF.